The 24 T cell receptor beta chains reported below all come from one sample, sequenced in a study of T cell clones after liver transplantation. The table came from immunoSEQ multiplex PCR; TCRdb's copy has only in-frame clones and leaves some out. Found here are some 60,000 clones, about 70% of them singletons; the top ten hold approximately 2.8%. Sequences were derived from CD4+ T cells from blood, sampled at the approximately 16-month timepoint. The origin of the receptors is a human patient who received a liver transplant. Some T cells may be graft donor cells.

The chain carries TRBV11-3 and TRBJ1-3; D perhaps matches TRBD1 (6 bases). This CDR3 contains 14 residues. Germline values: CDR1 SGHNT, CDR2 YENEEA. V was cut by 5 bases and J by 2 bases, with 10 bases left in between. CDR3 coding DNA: TGTGCCAGCAGCAATACAGGGACTGGAAACACCATATATTTT. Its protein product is CASSNTGTGNTIYF.

CDR3 region: CASSMKGNTGELFF. For the CDR3, the DNA is TGTGCCAGTAGTATGAAGGGGAACACCGGGGAGCTGTTTTTT. This rearrangement joins TRBV19 to TRBJ2-2; unclear D gene. The CDR3 spans 14 residues. Germline V gene lookup returns CDR1 LNHDA and CDR2 SQIVND (reference sequence). The V gene lost 3 bases and the J gene lost 1 base, with 6 bases spanning the gap.

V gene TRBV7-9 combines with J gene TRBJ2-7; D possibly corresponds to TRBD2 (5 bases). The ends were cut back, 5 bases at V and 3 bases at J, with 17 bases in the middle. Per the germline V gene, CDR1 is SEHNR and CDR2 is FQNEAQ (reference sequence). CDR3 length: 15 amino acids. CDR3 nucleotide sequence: TGTGCCAGCAGCCTCACGGGATGGGGAAACTACGAGCAGTACTTC. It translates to CASSLTGWGNYEQYF.

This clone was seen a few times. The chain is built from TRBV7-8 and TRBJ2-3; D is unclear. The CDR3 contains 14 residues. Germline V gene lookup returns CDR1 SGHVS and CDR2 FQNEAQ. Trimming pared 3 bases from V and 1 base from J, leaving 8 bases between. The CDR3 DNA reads TGTGCCAGCAGCTTTAACAGACGCACAGATACGCAGTATTTT. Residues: CASSFNRRTDTQYF.

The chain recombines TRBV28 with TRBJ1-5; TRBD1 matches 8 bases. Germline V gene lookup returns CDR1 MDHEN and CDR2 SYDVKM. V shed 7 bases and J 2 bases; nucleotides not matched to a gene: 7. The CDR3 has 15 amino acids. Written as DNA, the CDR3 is TGTGCCAGCAAAACACCGACAGGGGGCAATCAGCCCCAGCATTTT. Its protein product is CASKTPTGGNQPQHF.

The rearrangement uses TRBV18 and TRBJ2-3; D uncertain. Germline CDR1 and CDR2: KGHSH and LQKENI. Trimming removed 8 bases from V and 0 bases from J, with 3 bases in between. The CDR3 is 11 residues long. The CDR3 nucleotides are TGTGCCAGCACAAGCACAGATACGCAGTATTTT. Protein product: CASTSTDTQYF.

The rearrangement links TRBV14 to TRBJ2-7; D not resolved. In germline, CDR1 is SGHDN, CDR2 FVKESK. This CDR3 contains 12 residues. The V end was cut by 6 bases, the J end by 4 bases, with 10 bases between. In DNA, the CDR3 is TGTGCCAGCAGTCTGTCAAGTTACGAGCAGTACTTC. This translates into CASSLSSYEQYF.

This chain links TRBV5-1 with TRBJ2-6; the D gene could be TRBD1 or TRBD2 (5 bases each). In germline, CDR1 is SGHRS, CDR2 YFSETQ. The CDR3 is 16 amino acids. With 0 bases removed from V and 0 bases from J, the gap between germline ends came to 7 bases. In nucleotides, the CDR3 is TGCGCCAGCAGCTTGGATGGGGGCTCTGGGGCCAACGTCCTGACTTTC. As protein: CASSLDGGSGANVLTF. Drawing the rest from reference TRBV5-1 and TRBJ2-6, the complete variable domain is KAGVTQTPRYLIKTRGQQVTLSCSPISGHRSVSWYQQTPGQGLQFLFEYFSETQRNKGNFPGRFSGRQFSNSRSEMNVSTLELGDSALYLCASSLDGGSGANVLTFGAGSRLTVL.

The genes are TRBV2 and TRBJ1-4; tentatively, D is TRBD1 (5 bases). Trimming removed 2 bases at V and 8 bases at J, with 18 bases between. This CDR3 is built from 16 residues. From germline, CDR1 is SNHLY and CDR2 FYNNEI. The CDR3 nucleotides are TGTGCCAGCAGTGAACGACGGCAGGGAGGCAAAGAAAAACTGTTTTTT. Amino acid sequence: CASSERRQGGKEKLFF.

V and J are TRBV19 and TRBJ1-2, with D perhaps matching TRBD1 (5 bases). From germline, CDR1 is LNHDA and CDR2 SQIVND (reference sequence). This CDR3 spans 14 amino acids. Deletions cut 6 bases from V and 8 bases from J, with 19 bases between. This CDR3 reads CASRSNPPRDGYTF. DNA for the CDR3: TGTGCCAGTAGATCCAATCCCCCAAGGGACGGCTACACCTTC. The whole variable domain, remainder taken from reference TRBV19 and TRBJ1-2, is DGGITQSPKYLFRKEGQNVTLSCEQNLNHDAMYWYRQDPGQGLRLIYYSQIVNDFQKGDIAEGYSVSREKKESFPLTVTSAQKNPTAFYLCASRSNPPRDGYTFGSGTRLTVV.

The CDR3 DNA follows: TGCAGCGTCTCGAGGGCCCAAGAGACCCAGTACTTC. It translates to CSVSRAQETQYF. The V gene is TRBV29-1, the J gene TRBJ2-5; possibly TRBD2 for D (5 bases). The CDR3 is 12 residues long. Germline loops: CDR1 SQVTM, CDR2 ANQGSEA. The V end was cut by 6 bases, the J end by 1 base, with 9 bases between.

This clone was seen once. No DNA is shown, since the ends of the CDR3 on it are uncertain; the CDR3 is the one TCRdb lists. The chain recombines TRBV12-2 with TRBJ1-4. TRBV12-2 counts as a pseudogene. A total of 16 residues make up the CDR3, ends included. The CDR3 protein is CASRLVGVGTYEKLFF.

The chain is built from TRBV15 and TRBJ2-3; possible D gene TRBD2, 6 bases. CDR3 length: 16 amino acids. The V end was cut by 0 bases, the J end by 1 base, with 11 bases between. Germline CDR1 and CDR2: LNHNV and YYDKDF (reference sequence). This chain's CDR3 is CATSRDGAGCTDTQYF. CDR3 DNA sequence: TGTGCCACCAGCAGAGATGGGGCGGGGTGCACAGATACGCAGTATTTT.

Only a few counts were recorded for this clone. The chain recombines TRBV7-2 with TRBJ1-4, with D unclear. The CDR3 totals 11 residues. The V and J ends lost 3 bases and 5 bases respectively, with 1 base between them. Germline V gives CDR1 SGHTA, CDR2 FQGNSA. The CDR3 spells CASSFNEKLFF. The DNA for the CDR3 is TGTGCCAGCAGCTTCAATGAAAAACTGTTTTTT. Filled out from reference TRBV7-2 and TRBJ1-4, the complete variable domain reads GAGVSQSPSNKVTEKGKDVELRCDPISGHTALYWYRQSLGQGLEFLIYFQGNSAPDKSGLPSDRFSAERTGGSVSTLTIQRTQQEDSAVYLCASSFNEKLFFGSGTQLSVL.

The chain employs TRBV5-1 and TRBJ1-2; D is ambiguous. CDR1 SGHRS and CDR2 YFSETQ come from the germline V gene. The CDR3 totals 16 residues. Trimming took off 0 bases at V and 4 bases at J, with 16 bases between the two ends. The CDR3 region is CASSLVTAQVGYGYTF. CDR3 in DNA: TGCGCCAGCAGCTTGGTAACGGCTCAGGTGGGCTATGGCTACACCTTC.

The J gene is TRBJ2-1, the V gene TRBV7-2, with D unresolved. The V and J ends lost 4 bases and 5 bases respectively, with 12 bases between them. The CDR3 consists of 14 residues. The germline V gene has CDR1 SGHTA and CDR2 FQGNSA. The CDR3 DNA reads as TGTGCCAGCAGCTACGGCAGGTGGAACAATGAGCAGTTCTTC. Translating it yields CASSYGRWNNEQFF.

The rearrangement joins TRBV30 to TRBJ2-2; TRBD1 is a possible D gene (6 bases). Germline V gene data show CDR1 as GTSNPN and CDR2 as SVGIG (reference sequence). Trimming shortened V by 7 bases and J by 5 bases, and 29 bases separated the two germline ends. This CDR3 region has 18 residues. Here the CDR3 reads CASSRRPTGSRGTGELFF. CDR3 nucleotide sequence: TGTGCCTCATCACGAAGACCTACAGGGTCAAGGGGGACCGGGGAGCTGTTTTTT. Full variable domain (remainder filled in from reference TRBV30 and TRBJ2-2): SQTIHQWPATLVQPVGSPLSLECTVEGTSNPNLYWYRQAAGRGLQLLFYSVGIGQISSEVPQNLSASRPQDRQFILSSKKLLLSDSGFYLCASSRRPTGSRGTGELFFGEGSRLTVL.

In DNA form, the CDR3 reads TGTGCCAGCAGCCCGACGGCAGGGTCCGGGGAGCTGTTTTTT. Translated: CASSPTAGSGELFF. This sequence joins TRBV7-2 and TRBJ2-2; a weak D match, TRBD1 (5 bases). Germline V gene lookup returns CDR1 SGHTA and CDR2 FQGNSA. The V and J ends lost 5 bases and 6 bases respectively, with 13 bases between them. The CDR3 length is 14 residues.

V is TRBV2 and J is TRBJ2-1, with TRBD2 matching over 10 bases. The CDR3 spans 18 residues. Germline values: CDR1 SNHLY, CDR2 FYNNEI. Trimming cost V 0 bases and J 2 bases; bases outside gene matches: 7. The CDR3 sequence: CASSEATSGTLPYNEQFF. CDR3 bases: TGTGCCAGCAGTGAAGCAACTAGCGGGACTTTACCCTACAATGAGCAGTTCTTC.

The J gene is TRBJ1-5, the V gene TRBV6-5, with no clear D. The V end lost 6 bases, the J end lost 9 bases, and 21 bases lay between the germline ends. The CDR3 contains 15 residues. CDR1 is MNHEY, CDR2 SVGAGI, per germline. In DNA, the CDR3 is TGTGCCAGCAGGCCCGGAGGGCAAAAAGGGTGGCCCCAGCATTTT. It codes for CASRPGGQKGWPQHF.

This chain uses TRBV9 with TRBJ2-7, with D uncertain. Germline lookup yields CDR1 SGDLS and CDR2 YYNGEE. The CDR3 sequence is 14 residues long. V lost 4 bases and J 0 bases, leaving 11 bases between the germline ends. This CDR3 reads CASSLGPSSYEQYF. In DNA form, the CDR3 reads TGTGCCAGCAGCCTTGGGCCTAGCTCCTACGAGCAGTACTTC.

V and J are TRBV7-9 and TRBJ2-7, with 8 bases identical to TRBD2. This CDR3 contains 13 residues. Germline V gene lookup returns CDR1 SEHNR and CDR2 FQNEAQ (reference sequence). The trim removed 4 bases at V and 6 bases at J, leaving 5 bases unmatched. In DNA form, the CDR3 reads TGTGCCAGCAGCTCCCGGACTAGCCTCGAGCAGTACTTC. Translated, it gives CASSSRTSLEQYF.

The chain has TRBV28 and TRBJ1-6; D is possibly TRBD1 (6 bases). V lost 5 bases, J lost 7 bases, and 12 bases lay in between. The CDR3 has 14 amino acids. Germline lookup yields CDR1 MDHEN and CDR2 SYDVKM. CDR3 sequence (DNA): TGTGCCAGCAGTCTACAGGGTCCCAATTCACCCCTCCACTTT. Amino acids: CASSLQGPNSPLHF.

The CDR3 here is CASSPRQGGSYGYTF. In DNA, the CDR3 is TGTGCCAGCAGCCCCAGACAGGGTGGGAGCTATGGCTACACCTTC. This sequence joins TRBV7-6 and TRBJ1-2; 7 bases align to TRBD1. The V segment lost 5 bases and the J segment 4 bases; nucleotides outside the gene matches: 10. CDR1 SGHVS and CDR2 FNYEAQ come from the germline V gene. The CDR3 covers 15 residues.